These T cell receptor beta chains were read from a single sample in a study of neurological immune-mediated disorders. TCRdb re-derived calls from the 5' RACE reads in MiXCR, one entry per CDR3 protein. This table holds tens of thousands of distinct CDR3 sequences, around a tenth found once. The specimen was PBMCs. These receptors originate from a man aged 35 to 55 in good health. The CDR3 runs from the conserved cysteine through the conserved F or W. Each record gives: D gene, V gene, clone size, J gene, CDR3 protein, CDR3 DNA. A D gene is named only where the DNA matches it firmly. The size of a clone is reported for some rows only, either as once, few or many, or as a class for expanded clones.

TRBD2	TRBV20-1	many	TRBJ2-1	CSAEGLAGGNEQFF	TGCAGTGCCGAGGGACTAGCGGGGGGGAATGAGCAGTTCTTC
NA	TRBV12-3/TRBV12-4	many	TRBJ2-7	CASSLRAMIYEQYF	TGTGCCAGCAGTTTGAGGGCCATGATCTACGAGCAGTACTTC
NA	TRBV5-1	many	TRBJ2-3	CASSGSIGDTQYF	TGCGCCAGCAGCGGGAGTATCGGAGATACGCAGTATTTT
NA	TRBV5-1	many	TRBJ1-4	CASSWGLATNEKLFF	TGCGCCAGCAGCTGGGGACTCGCAACTAATGAAAAACTGTTTTTT
NA	TRBV28	NA	TRBJ2-1	CASSPPLYNEQFF	TGTGCCAGCAGTCCTCCACTATACAATGAGCAGTTCTTC
NA	TRBV5-1	many	TRBJ1-1	CASSFRTGLGTEAFF	TGCGCCAGCAGCTTTCGAACAGGGTTGGGCACTGAAGCTTTCTTT
TRBD2	TRBV4-2	few	TRBJ2-3	CASSQDPAGGPSTDTQYF	TGTGCCAGCAGCCAAGACCCAGCGGGGGGCCCGAGCACAGATACGCAGTATTTT
TRBD2	TRBV9	many	TRBJ2-5	CASSASGVQETQYF	TGTGCCAGCAGCGCTAGCGGGGTCCAAGAGACCCAGTACTTC
TRBD2	TRBV27	many	TRBJ2-7	CASSFRLAGSKQYF	TGTGCCAGCAGTTTCCGTCTAGCGGGGAGCAAGCAGTACTTC
NA	TRBV15	many	TRBJ2-1	CATSREPGDKQFF	TGTGCCACCAGCAGAGAGCCGGGCGACAAGCAGTTCTTC
NA	TRBV7-8	many	TRBJ2-7	CASSLLHGYEQYF	TGTGCCAGCAGCTTGCTCCATGGGTACGAGCAGTACTTC
TRBD1	TRBV19	NA	TRBJ2-7	CASSIAGTGAYEQYF	TGTGCCAGTAGTATCGCCGGGACAGGGGCCTACGAGCAGTACTTC
NA	TRBV20-1	many	TRBJ1-1	CSARDGDKNTEAFF	TGCAGTGCTAGAGATGGGGACAAGAACACTGAAGCTTTCTTT
TRBD1	TRBV20-1	many	TRBJ1-6	CSAATGGPDGYNSPLHF	TGCAGTGCTGCTACAGGGGGCCCGGACGGCTATAATTCACCCCTCCACTTT
TRBD2	TRBV7-2	many	TRBJ2-1	CASSLLAGYIEQFF	TGTGCCAGCAGCTTACTAGCGGGGTATATTGAGCAGTTCTTC
NA	TRBV20-1	many	TRBJ2-7	CSARDGMGGSYEQYF	TGCAGTGCTAGAGACGGGATGGGAGGCTCCTACGAGCAGTACTTC
NA	TRBV27	once	TRBJ2-1	CASSLRGLLNGQFF	TGTGCCAGCAGTTTAAGGGGTCTTTTAAATGGGCAGTTCTTC
NA	TRBV7-2	many	TRBJ2-2	CASSYTPGLGELFF	TGTGCCAGCAGTTATACACCCGGGCTAGGGGAGCTGTTTTTT
TRBD1	TRBV2	few	TRBJ1-2	CASSEAETGDGYTF	TGTGCCAGCAGTGAGGCGGAGACAGGGGATGGCTACACCTTC
NA	TRBV7-2	many	TRBJ1-2	CASSLGPAAPYGYTF	TGTGCCAGCAGCTTGGGACCAGCAGCTCCCTATGGCTACACCTTC
NA	TRBV20-1	many	TRBJ2-2	CSAGQGSTGELFF	TGCAGCGCCGGCCAGGGAAGCACCGGGGAGCTGTTTTTT
TRBD1	TRBV6-5	NA	TRBJ2-1	CASSYSNQGANSWAPTSIHNEQFF	TGTGCCAGCAGTTACTCGAATCAGGGGGCCAACTCTTGGGCGCCGACAAGTATCCACAATGAGCAGTTCTTC
NA	TRBV5-5	many	TRBJ2-2	CASQRRGSGELFF	TGTGCCAGCCAACGCCGGGGGTCCGGGGAGCTGTTTTTT